This T cell receptor beta chain was identified during a study of glioma-infiltrating T cells after dendritic cell vaccination. Study-wide background: Patients had newly diagnosed or recurrent glioblastoma and received dendritic cell vaccines. Patients received autologous tumor lysate-pulsed dendritic cell vaccination between about 2002 and 2013.

TCRdb's copy holds only in-frame clones and misses some; the assay was immunoSEQ multiplex PCR. The table shows 90,000 to 110,000 clones, with around 90% occurring only once. This clone was seen a few times. The CDR3 length is 12 residues. Deletions cut 0 bases from V and 5 bases from J, with 5 bases between. Germline V gene data show CDR1 as SGHKS and CDR2 as YYEKEE (reference sequence). Regarding time point: after dendritic cell vaccination, including at tumor progression/relapse. Only patients with spare fresh-frozen tumor and over two years of follow-up were included. The rearrangement links TRBV5-5 to TRBJ1-2; D remains unclear. This receptor was obtained from a human donor with glioblastoma. The material was blood, obtained after dendritic cell vaccination. The CDR3 DNA reads TGTGCCAGCAGCTTGGTGTCATATGGCTACACCTTC. Its translation is CASSLVSYGYTF.